This is a list of T cell receptor beta chains from one sample in a study of shared T cell receptors in the human thymus. Generated by immunoSEQ multiplex PCR, the TCRdb table keeps only in-frame clones and is missing some. The repertoire holds under 850,000 clones, with 70% to 90% as singletons. This sample was also put to use in a study of human thymus T cells.

The source material was thymocytes. These receptors were collected from a boy under two years old with a congenital heart defect. Both conserved end residues are part of each CDR3. The D gene is left open where the match is weak. Rows may omit the clone size; those that give it use once, few, many or a size class.

v_gene	j_gene	d_gene	abundance	CDR3aa	CDR3nt
TRBV14	TRBJ2-6	NA	NA	CASSPPQFSGANVLTF	TGTGCCAGCAGCCCGCCCCAGTTTTCTGGGGCCAACGTCCTGACTTTC
TRBV28	TRBJ1-3	NA	few	CASIPDRPPSGNTIYF	TGTGCCAGCATCCCAGACAGGCCCCCCTCTGGAAACACCATATATTTT
TRBV28	TRBJ2-7	TRBD2	NA	CASSFRTSGRRMTYEQYF	TGTGCCAGCAGTTTTCGGACTAGCGGGAGGAGAATGACCTACGAGCAGTACTTC
TRBV28	TRBJ1-2	NA	NA	CATSCEHYGYTF	TGTGCCACGAGCTGTGAGCACTATGGCTACACCTTC
TRBV10-3	TRBJ1-2	NA	once	CAISESIDRDYGYTF	TGTGCCATCAGTGAGTCTATCGACAGAGACTATGGCTACACCTTC
TRBV4-3	TRBJ1-5	NA	NA	CASSQDASSNQPQHF	TGCGCCAGCAGCCAAGACGCGAGTAGCAATCAGCCCCAGCATTTT
TRBV28	TRBJ2-7	NA	few	CASSPGQYQGGQYF	TGTGCCAGCAGCCCAGGACAGTACCAGGGGGGGCAGTACTTC
TRBV7-9	TRBJ2-3	NA	NA	CASSLVSSTDTQYF	TGTGCCAGCAGTCTTGTCAGTAGCACAGATACGCAGTATTTT
TRBV4-1	TRBJ2-5	TRBD2	NA	CASSQEGPTSGQETQYF	TGCGCCAGCAGCCAAGAGGGGCCCACTAGCGGCCAAGAGACCCAGTACTTC
TRBV5-4	TRBJ2-3	NA	NA	CASSLGSGEDTQYF	TGTGCCAGCAGCTTAGGGAGTGGAGAAGATACGCAGTATTTT
TRBV7-2	TRBJ2-7	TRBD2	NA	CASSLDRLAGGYEQYF	TGTGCCAGCAGCCTCGACCGACTAGCGGGGGGCTACGAGCAGTACTTC
TRBV5-4	TRBJ2-1	NA	NA	CACRADHNEQFF	TGTGCCTGTAGAGCGGACCACAATGAGCAGTTCTTC
TRBV4-1	TRBJ2-1	TRBD2	few	CASSQEGAGAYNEQFF	TGCGCCAGCAGCCAAGAAGGAGCGGGGGCCTACAATGAGCAGTTCTTC
TRBV6-6	TRBJ1-3	NA	NA	CASSPNETHLENTIYF	TGTGCCAGCAGCCCGAACGAGACACACCTTGAAAACACCATATATTTT
TRBV25-1	TRBJ2-3	NA	few	CASSAFVAGGITDTQYF	TGTGCCAGCAGTGCCTTCGTAGCAGGAGGGATAACAGATACGCAGTATTTT
TRBV7-8	TRBJ2-7	NA	NA	CASSPGAEGDEQYF	TGTGCCAGCAGCCCAGGGGCAGAGGGGGACGAGCAGTACTTC
TRBV5-1	TRBJ2-7	NA	few	CASSLATAYEQYF	TGCGCCAGCAGCTTGGCCACGGCCTACGAGCAGTACTTC
TRBV4-3	TRBJ2-1	TRBD2	NA	CASSQLSGRTYNEQFF	TGCGCCAGCAGCCAGCTAAGCGGGAGGACCTACAATGAGCAGTTCTTC
TRBV29-1	TRBJ2-2	TRBD2	NA	CSVVGGAGLAGSNTGELFF	TGCAGCGTTGTGGGGGGGGCGGGACTAGCGGGTTCGAACACCGGGGAGCTGTTTTTT
TRBV30	TRBJ1-1	NA	NA	CAWSVGLLWTALNTEAFF	TGTGCCTGGAGTGTAGGCCTTTTATGGACAGCCTTGAACACTGAAGCTTTCTTT
TRBV19	TRBJ2-7	TRBD1	NA	CASKGSGGSSSYEQYF	TGTGCCAGTAAAGGGTCAGGGGGCTCTTCTTCCTACGAGCAGTACTTC
TRBV19	TRBJ2-7	TRBD2	NA	CASSPTRSRGSPYEQYF	TGTGCCAGTAGCCCTACCAGGTCTCGCGGGAGCCCCTACGAGCAGTACTTC
TRBV6-4	TRBJ2-1	TRBD2	once	CASKAGGPHDEQFF	TGTGCCAGCAAGGCGGGAGGGCCCCACGATGAGCAGTTCTTC
TRBV9	TRBJ1-1	TRBD1	NA	CASSVGKGQHMNTEAFF	TGTGCCAGCAGCGTAGGTAAGGGACAGCACATGAACACTGAAGCTTTCTTT
TRBV6-5	TRBJ2-7	NA	NA	CASSYSTGTYEQYF	TGTGCCAGCAGTTACTCGACAGGCACCTACGAGCAGTACTTC
TRBV5-4	TRBJ2-3	TRBD2	NA	CASSLFTSGMWGTQYF	TGTGCCAGCAGCTTGTTTACTAGCGGGATGTGGGGGACGCAGTATTTT
TRBV6-1	TRBJ1-5	NA	NA	CASSGGLYSNQPQHF	TGTGCCAGCAGCGGGGGGCTATATAGCAATCAGCCCCAGCATTTT